This TCR beta chain originates from a study of cytomegalovirus exposure and HLA in healthy donors. Study conclusions and caveats: Equally common other TCR beta chains were less clonally expanded than HLA-associated ones, a later analysis found. Prior analysis indicated that the majority of TCR beta V segments exhibited productivity approximately 87% or approximately 30% of the time.

On this clone itself: Its antigen remains unknown.

Trimming stripped 6 bases from V and 7 bases from J, with 15 bases between. From germline, CDR1 is MNHEY and CDR2 SVGAGI. The CDR3 contains 13 residues. Primers for the PCR totalled 60 Vbeta and 13 Jbeta. Profiling relied on immunoSEQ multiplex PCR, and the TCRdb table lists in-frame clones only, not all of them. The repertoire table contains tens of thousands of clones. The receptor comes from a woman aged 25 to 39 in good health and CMV-seronegative. Material: PBMCs. The J gene is TRBJ1-2, the V gene TRBV6-5; D call uncertain. The DNA for the CDR3 is TGTGCCAGCAGGCCACCCCATTCCGGTGGCTACACCTTC. Translation: CASRPPHSGGYTF.